A selection of T cell receptor beta chains follows, all from one sample in a study of blood T cell repertoires in COVID-19. Clones were sequenced by immunoSEQ multiplex PCR, and TCRdb holds only the in-frame ones, with some missing. The sample holds around 63,000 clones; 81% are singletons and the top ten take approximately 30%. Sequencing used peripheral blood. The receptors were sampled from a woman of 80 years or more with active or convalescent COVID-19. Each CDR3 is given with its conserved first and last residue. The order of the fields is clone size, J gene, D gene, V gene, CDR3 protein, CDR3 DNA. A D gene is named only where the DNA matches it firmly. Where a row states a size, it is once, few, many or the class of an expanded clone; other rows omit it.

>.|TRBJ2-3|TRBD2|TRBV7-2
CASSLVASGVTDTQYF
TGTGCCAGCAGCTTGGTAGCTAGCGGGGTCACAGATACGCAGTATTTT
>.|TRBJ2-5|TRBD2|TRBV9
CASSGGLAGGQETQYF
TGTGCCAGCAGCGGGGGACTAGCGGGGGGTCAAGAGACCCAGTACTTC
>.|TRBJ1-1|TRBD1|TRBV12-3/TRBV12-4
CASRSRGSAEAFF
TGTGCCAGCAGAAGCAGGGGGTCGGCTGAAGCTTTCTTT
>.|TRBJ2-1|TRBD1|TRBV4-3
CASSRDSLGGSEQFF
TGCGCCAGCAGCCGAGATTCTCTAGGGGGCAGTGAGCAGTTCTTC
>.|TRBJ2-7|TRBD1|TRBV11-2
CASSRDRSYEQYF
TGTGCCAGCAGCCGGGACAGGTCCTACGAGCAGTACTTC
>.|TRBJ1-5|TRBD1|TRBV7-2
CATTQGAGQPQHF
TGTGCCACCACTCAGGGGGCGGGTCAGCCCCAGCATTTT
>.|TRBJ2-7|TRBD1|TRBV6-2/TRBV6-3
CASSKTTGGVSYEQYF
TGTGCCAGCAGTAAAACTACAGGGGGCGTTTCCTACGAGCAGTACTTC
>.|TRBJ2-7|.|TRBV6-2/TRBV6-3
CASSGPRPYEQYF
TGTGCCAGCAGCGGGCCCCGGCCCTACGAGCAGTACTTC
>.|TRBJ2-5|.|TRBV12-2
CASRYRQETQYF
TGTGCAAGTCGTTACCGGCAAGAGACCCAGTACTTC
>.|TRBJ1-3|.|TRBV19
CASSKGNSGNTIYF
TGTGCCAGTAGTAAGGGGAACTCTGGAAACACCATATATTTT
>.|TRBJ2-1|.|TRBV5-4
CASGNPTEGEKRGQFF
TGTGCCAGCGGAAACCCAACGGAGGGTGAGAAAAGAGGGCAGTTCTTC
>.|TRBJ1-6|.|TRBV10-3
CAISESPSSYNSPLHF
TGTGCCATCAGTGAGTCACCTAGCTCCTATAATTCACCCCTCCACTTT
>.|TRBJ2-7|TRBD1|TRBV7-9
CASSLATGASSYEQYF
TGTGCCAGCAGCTTAGCGACAGGGGCCAGCTCCTACGAGCAGTACTTC
>.|TRBJ2-7|.|TRBV19
CASSSTYEQYF
TGTGCCAGTAGTTCTACCTACGAGCAGTACTTC
>.|TRBJ2-7|.|TRBV6-1
CASSEATGPSYEQYF
TGTGCCAGCAGTGAAGCAACAGGGCCCTCCTACGAGCAGTACTTC
>.|TRBJ2-1|TRBD1|TRBV24-1
CATRDRGNEQFF
TGTGCCACCCGGGACAGGGGCAATGAGCAGTTCTTC
>.|TRBJ2-1|.|TRBV3-1/TRBV3-2
CASSPPASPREQFF
TGTGCCAGCAGCCCACCGGCTAGCCCAAGGGAGCAGTTCTTC
>once|TRBJ2-5|TRBD2|TRBV7-3
CASSISGGVQETQYF
TGTGCCAGCAGCATAAGCGGGGGGGTCCAAGAGACCCAGTACTTC
>.|TRBJ2-1|TRBD1|TRBV7-2
CASSLAPGGSYEQFF
TGTGCCAGCAGCTTAGCCCCAGGGGGTTCATATGAGCAGTTCTTC
>.|TRBJ1-3|TRBD1|TRBV4-2
CASSQERGPGNTIYF
TGTGCCAGCAGCCAAGAGAGGGGGCCGGGAAACACCATATATTTT
>.|TRBJ1-1|TRBD1|TRBV5-1
CASSARQGWDTEAFF
TGCGCCAGCAGCGCACGACAGGGTTGGGACACTGAAGCTTTCTTT
>.|TRBJ1-2|.|TRBV6-5
CASSYGAQNDGYTF
TGTGCCAGCAGTTATGGGGCACAGAACGATGGCTACACCTTC
>.|TRBJ2-1|TRBD2|TRBV7-8
CASSYPGLAGGNEQFF
TGTGCCAGCAGCTATCCGGGACTAGCGGGGGGGAATGAGCAGTTCTTC
>.|TRBJ2-1|TRBD1|TRBV19
CASSTGQITLTYNEQFF
TGTGCCAGTAGTACGGGACAGATCACTTTAACGTACAATGAGCAGTTCTTC
>.|TRBJ2-3|TRBD2|TRBV7-3
CASSQRGNTDTQYF
TGTGCCAGCTCTCAGCGGGGGAACACAGATACGCAGTATTTT
>few|TRBJ1-6|TRBD1|TRBV4-1
CASKGARANSPLHF
TGCGCCAGCAAGGGGGCCAGGGCAAATTCACCCCTCCACTTT
>.|TRBJ1-5|TRBD1|TRBV28
CASVPGQGGLQPQHF
TGTGCCAGCGTTCCTGGACAGGGAGGTTTGCAGCCCCAGCATTTT
>few|TRBJ2-2|.|TRBV9
CASSVAAGELFF
TGTGCCAGCAGCGTAGCCGCCGGGGAGCTGTTTTTT
>once|TRBJ1-2|.|TRBV19
CASSTDSSLDYGYTF
TGTGCCAGTAGTACGGACAGTTCCCTCGACTATGGCTACACCTTC
>.|TRBJ2-7|.|TRBV5-1
CASSLSGLGEEQYF
TGCGCCAGCAGCTTGAGCGGGTTGGGAGAGGAGCAGTACTTC
>.|TRBJ1-3|.|TRBV5-4
CASSPTTAPQGKLF
TGTGCCAGCAGCCCGACGACAGCTCCCCAAGGCAAACTTTTT
>.|TRBJ1-4|TRBD1|TRBV7-9
CASSPPGQGFEKLFF
TGTGCCAGCAGCCCTCCGGGACAGGGCTTCGAAAAACTGTTTTTT
>.|TRBJ1-2|.|TRBV12-3/TRBV12-4
CASSLEGLGYTF
TGTGCCAGCAGTTTGGAGGGACTGGGCTACACCTTC
>.|TRBJ1-1|.|TRBV7-9
CASQTAVVNTEAFF
TGTGCCAGCCAGACAGCTGTCGTGAACACTGAAGCTTTCTTT
>few|TRBJ1-6|.|TRBV11-2
CASSLKLYSYNSPLHF
TGTGCCAGCAGCCTAAAACTGTATTCCTATAATTCACCCCTCCACTTT
>.|TRBJ2-6|TRBD1|TRBV2
CASRIYRGAGANVLTF
TGTGCCAGCAGGATCTACAGGGGTGCCGGGGCCAACGTCCTGACTTTC
>.|TRBJ2-3|.|TRBV7-9
CASSPYGTSTDTQYF
TGTGCCAGCAGCCCCTATGGGACTAGCACAGATACGCAGTATTTT
>.|TRBJ1-6|.|TRBV9
CASSVEDSYNSPLHF
TGTGCCAGCAGCGTAGAGGACAGTTATAATTCACCCCTCCACTTT
>few|TRBJ2-3|.|TRBV7-9
CASSPSLGTDTQYF
TGTGCCAGCAGCCCCTCCCTCGGCACAGATACGCAGTATTTT
>.|TRBJ2-1|.|TRBV10-3
CAISESQGGTGYGNEQFF
TGTGCCATCAGTGAGTCGCAGGGGGGGACAGGTTACGGCAATGAGCAGTTCTTC
>.|TRBJ2-2|.|TRBV7-8
CASSRGHSNTGELFF
TGTGCCAGCAGCCGAGGACACTCGAACACCGGGGAGCTGTTTTTT
>.|TRBJ2-4|.|TRBV23-1
CASSQSQGTDKNIQYF
TGCGCCAGCAGTCAATCGCAGGGTACGGACAAAAACATTCAGTACTTC
>.|TRBJ1-5|.|TRBV12-3/TRBV12-4
CASCPVRGMAQHF
TGTGCCAGCTGCCCTGTCAGGGGCATGGCCCAGCATTTT
>.|TRBJ2-7|.|TRBV15
CATSRDLGSHSYEQYF
TGTGCCACCAGCAGAGATCTGGGCTCCCACTCCTACGAGCAGTACTTC
>once|TRBJ1-1|.|TRBV19
CASTITGGAGTEAFF
TGTGCCAGTACCATTACGGGGGGCGCGGGTACTGAAGCTTTCTTT
>.|TRBJ1-6|.|TRBV4-1
CASSQAPQGRARDSPLHF
TGCGCCAGCAGCCAAGCACCACAGGGTCGGGCAAGGGATTCACCCCTCCACTTT
>.|TRBJ2-7|.|TRBV11-2
CASSLPTGYEQYF
TGTGCCAGCAGCCTCCCGACCGGGTACGAGCAGTACTTC
>.|TRBJ1-3|.|TRBV10-3
CASKRDSGNTIYF
TGTGCCTCAAAGAGGGACTCTGGAAACACCATATATTTT
>.|TRBJ1-4|TRBD1|TRBV28
CASSQNRDRGEKLFF
TGTGCCAGCAGCCAAAACCGGGACAGAGGAGAAAAACTGTTTTTT
>.|TRBJ2-5|TRBD1|TRBV19
CASSMATGPAAQYF
TGTGCCAGTAGTATGGCGACAGGGCCGGCGGCCCAGTACTTC
>.|TRBJ1-2|.|TRBV28
CANRAPNYGYTF
TGTGCCAACAGGGCTCCTAACTATGGCTACACCTTC
>.|TRBJ1-3|.|TRBV7-9
CASSSQGGGNTIYF
TGTGCCAGCAGCTCGCAGGGAGGAGGAAACACCATATATTTT
>few|TRBJ1-6|TRBD1|TRBV6-2/TRBV6-3
CASSYGGQGGLLRSPLHF
TGTGCCAGCAGTTACGGGGGACAGGGTGGATTACTTCGGTCACCCCTCCACTTT
>.|TRBJ2-7|.|TRBV11-2
CASSLPSGGAGEQYF
TGTGCCAGCAGCTTACCCTCGGGGGGCGCGGGGGAGCAGTACTTC
>.|TRBJ2-2|.|TRBV19
CASSVLGAGELFF
TGTGCCAGTAGCGTTCTAGGCGCCGGGGAGCTGTTTTTT
>.|TRBJ2-5|TRBD2|TRBV19
CASSIGGGETQYF
TGTGCCAGTAGTATCGGGGGAGGGGAGACCCAGTACTTC
>.|TRBJ2-5|TRBD2|TRBV5-4
CASSMGLAGGGETQYF
TGTGCCAGCAGCATGGGACTAGCGGGGGGTGGAGAGACCCAGTACTTC
>once|TRBJ2-3|TRBD2|TRBV5-6
CASSLELAGAADTQYF
TGTGCCAGCAGCTTGGAACTAGCGGGGGCGGCGGATACGCAGTATTTT